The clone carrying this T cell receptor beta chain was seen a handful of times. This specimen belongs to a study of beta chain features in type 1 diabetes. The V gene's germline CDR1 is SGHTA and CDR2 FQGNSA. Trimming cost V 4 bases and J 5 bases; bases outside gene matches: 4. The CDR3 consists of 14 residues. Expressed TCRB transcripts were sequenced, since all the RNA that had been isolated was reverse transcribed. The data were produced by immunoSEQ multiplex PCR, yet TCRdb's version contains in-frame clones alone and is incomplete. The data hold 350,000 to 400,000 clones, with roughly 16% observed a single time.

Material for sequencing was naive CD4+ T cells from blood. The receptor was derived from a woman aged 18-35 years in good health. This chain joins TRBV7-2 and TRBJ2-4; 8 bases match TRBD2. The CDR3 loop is CASSSTSVENIQYF. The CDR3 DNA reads TGTGCCAGCAGCTCGACTAGCGTAGAAAACATTCAGTACTTC.